What follows are 17 T cell receptor beta chains derived from one specimen sequenced in a study of shared clonotypes between healthy human individuals (dated by TCRdb to about 2020). Preparation of the library involved the immunoSEQ multiplex PCR assay. The clones in this table, taken by TCRdb from immuneACCESS, are in-frame only. Not every clone is retained; where verified, under half of the shortfall comes from an unresolved V gene, and the cause of the rest is unknown. For this sample there are some 2,100,000 clones; almost 96% appear just once. More than 0.1% of the sample is held by the ten biggest clonotypes. The sample comprised naive CD4+ T cells sorted from blood. Read against the paper, the sample's cell subset or site label means: CD45RA+ positively selected. Receptors were obtained from a young man in good health.

Remarks on this clone: This same CDR3 is encoded by further DNA sequences in the sample. This sequence joins TRBV5-4 and TRBJ1-1; D is uncertain. Trimming took off 0 bases at V and 4 bases at J, with 7 bases between the two ends. The CDR3 contains 13 residues. Germline V gene lookup returns CDR1 SGHNT and CDR2 YYREEE (reference sequence). CDR3 coding DNA: TGTGCCAGCAGCTTGGAAGGGATCACTGAAGCTTTCTTT. This translates into CASSLEGITEAFF.

This sequence joins TRBV29-1 and TRBJ1-1, with 10 bases lining up with TRBD1. Germline CDR1 is SQVTM and CDR2 is ANQGSEA. This CDR3 has 13 amino acids. Trimming removed 4 bases from V and 3 bases from J; junction bases left unmatched: 2. The CDR3 sequence: CSVAGTGDTEAFF. The CDR3 region has the DNA TGCAGCGTTGCCGGGACAGGGGACACTGAAGCTTTCTTT.

This clone was seen a few times. The genes are TRBV5-1 and TRBJ2-7, with D possibly matching TRBD2 (6 bases). Trimming left V 0 bases short and J 2 bases short, with 9 bases between. This CDR3 contains 14 residues. Per the germline V gene, CDR1 is SGHRS and CDR2 is YFSETQ. The CDR3 nucleotides are TGCGCCAGCAGCTTGGCGGGGGACCCCTACGAGCAGTACTTC. Its protein is CASSLAGDPYEQYF.

The chain couples TRBV19 to TRBJ2-3; D might be TRBD1 or TRBD2, each matching 6 bases. The CDR3 loop spans 14 amino acids. With 8 bases removed from V and 5 bases from J, the gap between germline ends came to 17 bases. Germline assignment: CDR1 LNHDA and CDR2 SQIVND (reference sequence). In DNA form, the CDR3 reads TGTGCCAGTGGATTTGGGGGGCGTCAAGATACGCAGTATTTT. Residues: CASGFGGRQDTQYF.

The chain joins TRBV29-1 to TRBJ2-1, with D hard to call. The CDR3 extends over 12 amino acids. Trimming left V 5 bases short and J 1 base short, with 6 bases between. CDR1 and CDR2 from the germline V gene are SQVTM and ANQGSEA. CDR3: CSVFLSYNEQFF. As DNA, the CDR3 is TGCAGCGTTTTTCTTTCCTACAATGAGCAGTTCTTC.

This chain connects TRBV7-2 to TRBJ1-5; D not certain. CDR3 size: 15 residues. V lost 5 bases, J lost 7 bases, and 18 bases lay in between. Germline CDR1 reads SGHTA; CDR2 reads FQGNSA. The CDR3 nucleotides are TGTGCCAGCAGCCCTGGGTCCCGGGTTGGACAGCCCCAGCATTTT. Its protein product is CASSPGSRVGQPQHF.

V gene TRBV11-2 combines with J gene TRBJ1-3; 8 bases are shared with TRBD1. The junction had 4 bases not matched to a gene; V was cut back by 3 bases and J by 0 bases. The CDR3 is 16 residues long. Germline loops: CDR1 SGHAT, CDR2 FQNNGV. This CDR3 is CASSFQGASSGNTIYF. CDR3 nucleotide sequence: TGTGCCAGCAGCTTTCAGGGGGCGAGCTCTGGAAACACCATATATTTT.

As to this clone: The sample has other DNA sequences that encode this CDR3 too. Here the CDR3 reads CASSLAGGYEQYF. In nucleotides, the CDR3 is TGTGCCAGCAGCCTAGCGGGAGGATACGAGCAGTACTTC. The chain has TRBV9 and TRBJ2-7; 11 bases are a match to TRBD2. The V and J ends lost 4 bases and 4 bases, in that order; junction bases with no gene match: 1. Germline assignment: CDR1 SGDLS and CDR2 YYNGEE. The CDR3 extends over 13 amino acids.

This clone was counted between two and nine times. Other DNA sequences in this specimen translate into the identical CDR3. V is TRBV7-2 and J is TRBJ1-2; D remains unclear. The V gene's germline CDR1 is SGHTA and CDR2 FQGNSA. This CDR3 region has 13 residues. Trimming removed 5 bases from V and 2 bases from J, with 9 bases in between. Here the CDR3 reads CASSPGRNYGYTF. The CDR3 DNA follows: TGTGCCAGCAGCCCCGGACGGAACTATGGCTACACCTTC.

V and J are TRBV27 and TRBJ1-1; TRBD1 matches at 7 bases. The V gene's germline CDR1 is MNHEY and CDR2 SMNVEV (reference sequence). The CDR3 loop spans 15 amino acids. Losses at the gene ends were 0 bases for V and 11 bases for J; bases not matched to a gene: 12. The CDR3 DNA reads as TGTGCCAGCAGTTTATCTCGGACAGGTAGAATGTTTGCTTTCTTT. Translated: CASSLSRTGRMFAFF.

CDR3 protein: CASSYSWQGVYEQYF. The CDR3, as DNA: TGTGCCAGCAGTTACTCGTGGCAGGGGGTCTACGAGCAGTACTTC. The chain has TRBV6-6 and TRBJ2-7, with 7 bases aligning to TRBD1. The trim removed 0 bases at V and 3 bases at J, leaving 5 bases unmatched. Germline CDR1 is MNHNY and CDR2 is SVGAGI (reference sequence). The CDR3 totals 15 residues.

The V and J genes are TRBV18 and TRBJ2-7, with 8 bases fitting TRBD1. Germline assignment: CDR1 KGHSH and CDR2 LQKENI. CDR3 length equals 14 residues. Trimming at V came to 3 bases and at J to 5 bases, leaving 6 bases not matched to a gene. CDR3 residues: CASSPQGAPHEQYF. The DNA of the CDR3 is TGTGCCAGCTCACCTCAGGGGGCGCCCCACGAGCAGTACTTC.

This clone appeared a single time. This chain uses TRBV4-3 with TRBJ2-5; TRBD2 aligns across 7 bases. Germline V gene sequence: CDR1 LGHNA, CDR2 YSLEER. With V trimmed by 0 bases and J by 2 bases, 6 bases remained unmatched. The CDR3 spans 16 residues. The CDR3 DNA reads as TGCGCCAGCAGCCAAGATTATGGCGGGGGACAAGAGACCCAGTACTTC. It yields the protein CASSQDYGGGQETQYF.

This clone is a singleton in its sample. CDR3 loop: CASSSTTKHNEQFF. DNA of the CDR3: TGTGCCAGCAGCTCTACCACAAAGCACAATGAGCAGTTCTTC. The gene calls are TRBV11-2 and TRBJ2-1; no firm D call. The CDR3 has 14 residues. Trimming took 4 bases from V and 5 from J, leaving 12 bases between them. Germline V gene lookup returns CDR1 SGHAT and CDR2 FQNNGV.

This chain connects TRBV5-1 to TRBJ2-1, with TRBD2 identical over 10 bases. The V and J ends lost 3 bases and 4 bases, in that order; junction bases with no gene match: 4. This CDR3 spans 15 amino acids. Germline values: CDR1 SGHRS, CDR2 YFSETQ. The CDR3 loop is CASSSLAGNYNEQFF. The CDR3 nucleotides read TGCGCCAGCAGCTCACTAGCGGGAAATTACAATGAGCAGTTCTTC.

The chain recombines TRBV6-1 with TRBJ2-1; TRBD1 matches at 8 bases. V was clipped by 6 bases and J by 3 bases; unmatched bases: 7. The CDR3 totals 15 residues. CDR1 MNHNS and CDR2 SASEGT come from the germline V gene. CDR3 residues: CASRAGTGIYNEQFF. The CDR3 coding sequence is TGTGCCAGCAGGGCCGGGACAGGAATCTACAATGAGCAGTTCTTC.

The chain has TRBV27 and TRBJ1-1; 10 bases fit TRBD1. The length of the CDR3 is 15 residues. V shed 7 bases and J 1 base; nucleotides not matched to a gene: 6. CDR1 and CDR2 from the germline V gene are MNHEY and SMNVEV (reference sequence). The CDR3 spells CASIKWTGGNTEAFF. In nucleotides, the CDR3 is TGTGCCAGCATCAAATGGACAGGGGGGAACACTGAAGCTTTCTTT.